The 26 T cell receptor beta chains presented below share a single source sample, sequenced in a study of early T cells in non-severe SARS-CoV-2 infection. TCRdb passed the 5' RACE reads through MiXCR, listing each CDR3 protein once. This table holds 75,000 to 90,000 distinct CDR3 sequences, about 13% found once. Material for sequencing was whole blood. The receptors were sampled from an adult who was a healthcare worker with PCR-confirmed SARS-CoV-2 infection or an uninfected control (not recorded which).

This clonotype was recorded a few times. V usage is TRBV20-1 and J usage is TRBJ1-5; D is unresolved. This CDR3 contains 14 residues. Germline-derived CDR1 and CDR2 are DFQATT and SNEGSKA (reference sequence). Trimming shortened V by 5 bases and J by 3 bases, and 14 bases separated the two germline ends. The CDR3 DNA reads TGCAGTGCTGGGAGGCAGCTTTTCAATCAGCCCCAGCATTTT. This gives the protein CSAGRQLFNQPQHF.

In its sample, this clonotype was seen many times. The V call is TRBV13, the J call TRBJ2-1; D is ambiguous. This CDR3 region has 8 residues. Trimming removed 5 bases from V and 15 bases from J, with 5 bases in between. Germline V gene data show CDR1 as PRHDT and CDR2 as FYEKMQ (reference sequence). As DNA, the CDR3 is TGTGCCAGCAGCCCCGGGTTCTTC. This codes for CASSPGFF.

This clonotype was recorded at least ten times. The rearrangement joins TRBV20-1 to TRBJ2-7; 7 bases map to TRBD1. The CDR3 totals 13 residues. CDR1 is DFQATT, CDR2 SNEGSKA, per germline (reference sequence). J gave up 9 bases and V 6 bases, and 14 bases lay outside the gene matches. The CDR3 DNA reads TGCAGTGCCACGACAGGGAACGTGGAAAGGCAGTACTTC. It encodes CSATTGNVERQYF.

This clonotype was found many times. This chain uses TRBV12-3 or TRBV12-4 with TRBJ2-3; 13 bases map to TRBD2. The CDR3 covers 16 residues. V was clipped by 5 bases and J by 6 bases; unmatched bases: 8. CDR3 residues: CASSPRLAGGADTQYF. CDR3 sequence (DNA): TGTGCCAGCAGTCCGAGACTAGCGGGGGGAGCTGATACGCAGTATTTT.

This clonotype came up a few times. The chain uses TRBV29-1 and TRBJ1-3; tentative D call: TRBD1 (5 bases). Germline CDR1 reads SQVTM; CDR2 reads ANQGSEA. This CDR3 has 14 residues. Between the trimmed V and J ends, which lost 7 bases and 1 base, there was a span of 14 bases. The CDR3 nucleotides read TGCAGCGCCCGTGGGGGGATTTCTGGAAACACCATATATTTT. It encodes CSARGGISGNTIYF.

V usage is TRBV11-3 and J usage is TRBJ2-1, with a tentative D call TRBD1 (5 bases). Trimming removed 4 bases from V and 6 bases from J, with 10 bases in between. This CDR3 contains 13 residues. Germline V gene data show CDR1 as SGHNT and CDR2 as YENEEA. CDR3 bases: TGTGCCAGCAGCTCCGACAGAGTCAATGAGCAGTTCTTC. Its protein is CASSSDRVNEQFF.

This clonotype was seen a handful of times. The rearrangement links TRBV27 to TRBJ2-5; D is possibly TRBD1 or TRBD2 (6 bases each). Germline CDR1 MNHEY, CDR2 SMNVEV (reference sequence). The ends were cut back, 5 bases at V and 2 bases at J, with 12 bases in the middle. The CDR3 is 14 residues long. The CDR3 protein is CASSGGDNQETQYF. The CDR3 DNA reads TGTGCCAGCAGTGGCGGGGACAATCAAGAGACCCAGTACTTC.

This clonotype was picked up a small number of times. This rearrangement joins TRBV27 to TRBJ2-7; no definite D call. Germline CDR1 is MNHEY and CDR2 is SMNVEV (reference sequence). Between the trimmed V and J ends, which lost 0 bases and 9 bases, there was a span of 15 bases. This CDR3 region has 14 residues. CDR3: CASSLSSLSPPQYF. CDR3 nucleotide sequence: TGTGCCAGCAGTTTATCTTCCCTATCCCCCCCGCAGTACTTC.

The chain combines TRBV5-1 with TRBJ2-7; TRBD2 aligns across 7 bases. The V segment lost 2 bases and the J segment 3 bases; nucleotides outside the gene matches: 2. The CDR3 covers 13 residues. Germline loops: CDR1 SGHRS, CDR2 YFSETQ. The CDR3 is CASSFGEGYEQYF. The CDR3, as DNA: TGCGCCAGCAGCTTTGGGGAGGGCTACGAGCAGTACTTC. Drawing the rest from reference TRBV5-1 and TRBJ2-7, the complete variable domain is KAGVTQTPRYLIKTRGQQVTLSCSPISGHRSVSWYQQTPGQGLQFLFEYFSETQRNKGNFPGRFSGRQFSNSRSEMNVSTLELGDSALYLCASSFGEGYEQYFGPGTRLTVT.

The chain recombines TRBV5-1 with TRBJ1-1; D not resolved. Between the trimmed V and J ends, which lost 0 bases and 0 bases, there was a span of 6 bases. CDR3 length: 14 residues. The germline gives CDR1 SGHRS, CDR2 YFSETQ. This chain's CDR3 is CASSLDTMNTEAFF. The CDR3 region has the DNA TGCGCCAGCAGCTTGGACACCATGAACACTGAAGCTTTCTTT.

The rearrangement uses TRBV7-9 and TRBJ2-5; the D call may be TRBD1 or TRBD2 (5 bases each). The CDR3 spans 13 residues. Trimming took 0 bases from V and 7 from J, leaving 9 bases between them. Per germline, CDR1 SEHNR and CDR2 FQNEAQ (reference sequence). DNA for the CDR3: TGTGCCAGCAGCTTAGCGGGGGAAGGGACCCAGTACTTC. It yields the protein CASSLAGEGTQYF.

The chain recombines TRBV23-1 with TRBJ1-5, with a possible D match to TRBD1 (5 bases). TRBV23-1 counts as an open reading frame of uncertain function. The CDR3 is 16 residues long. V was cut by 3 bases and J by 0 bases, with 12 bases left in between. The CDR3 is CASSHCRGYSNQPQHF. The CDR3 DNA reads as TGCGCCAGCAGTCATTGCCGGGGCTATAGCAATCAGCCCCAGCATTTT.

The CDR3 region is CASSFGTTGELFF. The CDR3 DNA sequence: TGTGCCAGCAGCTTCGGAACCACCGGGGAGCTGTTTTTT. The chain is built from TRBV7-9 and TRBJ2-2; D is unclear. V was trimmed by 3 bases and J by 4 bases, leaving 6 bases between them. Germline CDR1 is SEHNR and CDR2 is FQNEAQ (reference sequence). The CDR3 length is 13 residues. Variable domain in full (rest from reference TRBV7-9 and TRBJ2-2): DTGVSQNPRHKITKRGQNVTFRCDPISEHNRLYWYRQTLGQGPEFLTYFQNEAQLEKSRLLSDRFSAERPKGSFSTLEIQRTEQGDSAMYLCASSFGTTGELFFGEGSRLTVL.

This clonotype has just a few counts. The CDR3 loop is CASRYPQGEEQYF. CDR3 bases: TGTGCCAGCAGATATCCCCAAGGTGAGGAGCAGTACTTC. This chain connects TRBV28 to TRBJ2-7; D is uncertain. Germline V gives CDR1 MDHEN, CDR2 SYDVKM. V was clipped by 6 bases and J by 7 bases, with 16 bases between them. The CDR3 sequence is 13 residues long.

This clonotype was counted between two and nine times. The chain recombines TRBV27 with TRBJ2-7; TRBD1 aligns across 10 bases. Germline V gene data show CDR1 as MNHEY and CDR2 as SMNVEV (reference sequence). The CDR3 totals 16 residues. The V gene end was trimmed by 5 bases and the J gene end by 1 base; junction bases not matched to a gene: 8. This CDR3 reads CASSPDAGQGSYEQYF. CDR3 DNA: TGTGCCAGCAGTCCGGACGCGGGACAGGGGTCCTACGAGCAGTACTTC.

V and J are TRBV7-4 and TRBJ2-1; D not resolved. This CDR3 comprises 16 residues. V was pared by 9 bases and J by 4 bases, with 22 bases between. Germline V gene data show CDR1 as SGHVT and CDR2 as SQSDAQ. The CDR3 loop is CARRAVGSCYYNEQFF. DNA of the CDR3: TGTGCCAGGAGAGCCGTGGGTTCTTGCTATTACAATGAGCAGTTCTTC.

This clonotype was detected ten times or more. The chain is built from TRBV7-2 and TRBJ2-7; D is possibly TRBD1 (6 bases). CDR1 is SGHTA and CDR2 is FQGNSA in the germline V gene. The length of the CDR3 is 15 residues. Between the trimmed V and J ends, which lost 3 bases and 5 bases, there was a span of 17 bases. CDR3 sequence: CASSFLGAQSDEQYF. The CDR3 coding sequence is TGTGCCAGCAGCTTTTTGGGGGCCCAAAGCGACGAGCAGTACTTC. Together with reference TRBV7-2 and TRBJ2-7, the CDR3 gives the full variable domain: GAGVSQSPSNKVTEKGKDVELRCDPISGHTALYWYRQSLGQGLEFLIYFQGNSAPDKSGLPSDRFSAERTGGSVSTLTIQRTQQEDSAVYLCASSFLGAQSDEQYFGPGTRLTVT.

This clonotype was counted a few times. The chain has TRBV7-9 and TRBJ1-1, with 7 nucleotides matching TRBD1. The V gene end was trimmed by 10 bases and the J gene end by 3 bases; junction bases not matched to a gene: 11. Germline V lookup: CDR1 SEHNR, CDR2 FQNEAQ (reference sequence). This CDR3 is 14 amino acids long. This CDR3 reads CATVRGLRDTEAFF. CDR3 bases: TGTGCCACGGTAAGGGGGCTGAGAGACACTGAAGCTTTCTTT.

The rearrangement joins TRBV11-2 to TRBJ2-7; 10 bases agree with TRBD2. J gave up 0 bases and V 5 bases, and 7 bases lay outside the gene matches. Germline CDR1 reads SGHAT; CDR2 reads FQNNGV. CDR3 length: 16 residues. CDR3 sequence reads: CASSPETSGTSYEQYF. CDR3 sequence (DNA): TGTGCCAGCAGCCCCGAAACTAGCGGGACCTCCTACGAGCAGTACTTC.

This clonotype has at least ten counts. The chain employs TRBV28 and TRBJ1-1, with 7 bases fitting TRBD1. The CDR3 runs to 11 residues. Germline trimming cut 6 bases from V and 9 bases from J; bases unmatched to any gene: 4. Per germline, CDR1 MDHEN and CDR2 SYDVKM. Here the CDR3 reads CASRIQGQAFF. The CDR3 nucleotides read TGTGCCAGCAGAATACAGGGGCAAGCTTTCTTT.

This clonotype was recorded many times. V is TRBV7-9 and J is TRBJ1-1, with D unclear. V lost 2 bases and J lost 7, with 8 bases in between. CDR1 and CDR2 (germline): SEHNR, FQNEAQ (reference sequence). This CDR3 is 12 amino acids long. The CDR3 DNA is TGTGCCAGCAGCTTATCTCTCCGTGAAGCTTTCTTT. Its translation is CASSLSLREAFF. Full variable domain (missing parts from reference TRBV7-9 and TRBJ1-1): DTGVSQNPRHKITKRGQNVTFRCDPISEHNRLYWYRQTLGQGPEFLTYFQNEAQLEKSRLLSDRFSAERPKGSFSTLEIQRTEQGDSAMYLCASSLSLREAFFGQGTRLTVV.

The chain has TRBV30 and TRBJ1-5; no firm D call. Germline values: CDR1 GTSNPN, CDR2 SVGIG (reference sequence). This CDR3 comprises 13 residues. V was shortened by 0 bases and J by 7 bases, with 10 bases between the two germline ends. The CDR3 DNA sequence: TGTGCCTGGAGTGTACGCCGGGAACAGCCCCAGCATTTT. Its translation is CAWSVRREQPQHF.

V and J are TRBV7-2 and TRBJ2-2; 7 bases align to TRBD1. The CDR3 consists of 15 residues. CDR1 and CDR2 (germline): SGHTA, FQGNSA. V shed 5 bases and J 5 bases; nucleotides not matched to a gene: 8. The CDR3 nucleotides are TGTGCCAGCAGCCCGGGACAGCCCGGAACCGGGGAGCTGTTTTTT. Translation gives CASSPGQPGTGELFF.

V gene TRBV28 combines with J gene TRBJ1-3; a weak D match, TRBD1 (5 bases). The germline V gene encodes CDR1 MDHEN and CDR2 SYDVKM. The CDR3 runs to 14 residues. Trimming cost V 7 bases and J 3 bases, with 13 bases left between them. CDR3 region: CASTVSGLGNTIYF. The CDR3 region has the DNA TGTGCCAGCACCGTTTCAGGGCTTGGAAACACCATATATTTT.

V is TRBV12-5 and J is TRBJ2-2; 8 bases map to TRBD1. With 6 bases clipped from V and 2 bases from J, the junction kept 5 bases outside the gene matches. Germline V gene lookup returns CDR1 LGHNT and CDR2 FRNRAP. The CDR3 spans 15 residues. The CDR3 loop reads CASGRTGINTGELFF. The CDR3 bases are TGTGCTAGTGGCCGGACAGGGATTAACACCGGGGAGCTGTTTTTT.

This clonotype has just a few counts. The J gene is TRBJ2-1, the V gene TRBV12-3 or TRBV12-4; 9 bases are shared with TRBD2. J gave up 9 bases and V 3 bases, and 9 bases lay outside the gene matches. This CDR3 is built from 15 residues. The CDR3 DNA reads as TGTGCCAGCAGTTTGGGGGCTAGCGGGACGGGTGAGCAGTTCTTC. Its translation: CASSLGASGTGEQFF.